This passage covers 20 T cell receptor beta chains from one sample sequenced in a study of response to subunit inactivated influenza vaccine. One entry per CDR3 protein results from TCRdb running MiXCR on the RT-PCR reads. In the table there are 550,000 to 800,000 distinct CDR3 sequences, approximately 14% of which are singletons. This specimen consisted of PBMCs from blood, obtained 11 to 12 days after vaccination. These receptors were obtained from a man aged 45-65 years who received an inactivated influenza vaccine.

The CDR3, as DNA: TGTGCCTGGAGTGTGTTGTCCGGGGAAGCTTTCTTT. This codes for CAWSVLSGEAFF. V usage is TRBV30 and J usage is TRBJ1-1, with unresolved D. The ends were cut back, 0 bases at V and 8 bases at J, with 10 bases in the middle. The germline V gene has CDR1 GTSNPN and CDR2 SVGIG (reference sequence). This CDR3 contains 12 residues.

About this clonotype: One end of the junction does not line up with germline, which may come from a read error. DNA of the CDR3: TGTGCCAGCAGTTTTTACTCCAACGAGCAGTACTTC. Encoded protein: CASSFYSNEQYF. This chain links TRBV12-3 or TRBV12-4 with TRBJ2-7; no firm D call. The CDR3 is made up of 12 amino acids.

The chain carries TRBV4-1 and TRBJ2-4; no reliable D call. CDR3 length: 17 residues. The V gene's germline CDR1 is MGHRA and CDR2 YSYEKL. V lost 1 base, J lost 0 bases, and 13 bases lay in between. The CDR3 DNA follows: TGCGCCAGCAGCCAAGGTTACAGCCGGCTAGCCAAAAACATTCAGTACTTC. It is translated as CASSQGYSRLAKNIQYF.

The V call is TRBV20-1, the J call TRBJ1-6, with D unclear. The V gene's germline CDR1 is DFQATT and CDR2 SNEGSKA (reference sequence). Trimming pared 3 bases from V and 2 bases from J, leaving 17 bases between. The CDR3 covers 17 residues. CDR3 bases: TGCAGTGCTAGCGACCAAGAGGAGTACGCCTATAATTCACCCCTCCACTTT. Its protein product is CSASDQEEYAYNSPLHF.

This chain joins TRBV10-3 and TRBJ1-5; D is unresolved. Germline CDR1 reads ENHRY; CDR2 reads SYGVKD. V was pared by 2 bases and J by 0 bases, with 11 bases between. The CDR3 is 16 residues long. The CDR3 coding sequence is TGTGCCATCAGTGAGAACCAGGCGAATAGCAATCAGCCCCAGCATTTT. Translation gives CAISENQANSNQPQHF.

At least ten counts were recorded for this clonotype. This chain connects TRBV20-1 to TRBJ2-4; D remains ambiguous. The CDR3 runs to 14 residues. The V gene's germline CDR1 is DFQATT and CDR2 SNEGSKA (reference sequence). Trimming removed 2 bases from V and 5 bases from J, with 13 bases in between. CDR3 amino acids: CSARSVGAQNIQYF. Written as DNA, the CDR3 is TGCAGTGCTAGATCTGTGGGTGCCCAAAACATTCAGTACTTC.

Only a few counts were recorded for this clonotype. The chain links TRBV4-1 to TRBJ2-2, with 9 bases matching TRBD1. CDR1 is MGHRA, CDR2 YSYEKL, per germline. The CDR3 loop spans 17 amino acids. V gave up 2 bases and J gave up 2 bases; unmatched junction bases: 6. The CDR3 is CASSQSPGQGNTGELFF. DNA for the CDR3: TGCGCCAGCAGCCAATCACCGGGACAGGGAAACACCGGGGAGCTGTTTTTT.

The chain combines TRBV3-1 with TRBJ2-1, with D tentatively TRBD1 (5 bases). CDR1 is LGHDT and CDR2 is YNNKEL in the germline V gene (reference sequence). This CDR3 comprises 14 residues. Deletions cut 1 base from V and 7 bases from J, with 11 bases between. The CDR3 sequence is CASSQGGRANEQFF. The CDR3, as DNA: TGTGCCAGCAGCCAAGGGGGCAGGGCGAATGAGCAGTTCTTC.

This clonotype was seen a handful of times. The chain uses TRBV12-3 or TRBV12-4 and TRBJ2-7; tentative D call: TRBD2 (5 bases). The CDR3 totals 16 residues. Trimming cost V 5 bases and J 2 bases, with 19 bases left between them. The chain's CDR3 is CASSREGGLLAYEQYF. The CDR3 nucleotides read TGTGCCAGCAGTCGGGAAGGTGGCCTATTGGCCTACGAGCAGTACTTC.

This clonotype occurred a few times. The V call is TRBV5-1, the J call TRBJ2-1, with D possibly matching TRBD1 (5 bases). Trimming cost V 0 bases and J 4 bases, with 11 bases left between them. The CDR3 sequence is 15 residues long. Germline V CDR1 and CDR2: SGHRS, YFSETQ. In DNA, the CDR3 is TGCGCCAGCAGCTTGGAGGGGTCGCAATACAATGAGCAGTTCTTC. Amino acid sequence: CASSLEGSQYNEQFF. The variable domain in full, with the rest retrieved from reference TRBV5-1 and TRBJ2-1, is KAGVTQTPRYLIKTRGQQVTLSCSPISGHRSVSWYQQTPGQGLQFLFEYFSETQRNKGNFPGRFSGRQFSNSRSEMNVSTLELGDSALYLCASSLEGSQYNEQFFGPGTRLTVL.

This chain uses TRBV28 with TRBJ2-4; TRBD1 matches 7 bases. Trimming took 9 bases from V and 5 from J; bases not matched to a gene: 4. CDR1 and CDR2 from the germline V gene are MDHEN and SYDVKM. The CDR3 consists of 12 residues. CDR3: CASRDSQNIQYF. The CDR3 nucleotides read TGTGCCAGTCGGGACAGTCAAAACATTCAGTACTTC.

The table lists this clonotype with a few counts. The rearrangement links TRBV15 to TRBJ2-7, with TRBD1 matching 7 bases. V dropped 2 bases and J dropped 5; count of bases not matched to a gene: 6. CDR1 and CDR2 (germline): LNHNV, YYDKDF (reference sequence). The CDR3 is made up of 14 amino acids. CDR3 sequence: CATSRLDRVDEQYF. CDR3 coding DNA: TGTGCCACCAGCAGACTCGACAGGGTAGACGAGCAGTACTTC.

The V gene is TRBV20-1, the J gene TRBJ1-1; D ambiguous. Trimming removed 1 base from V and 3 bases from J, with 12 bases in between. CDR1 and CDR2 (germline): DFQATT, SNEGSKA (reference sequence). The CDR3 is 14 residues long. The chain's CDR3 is CSARVGRTYTEAFF. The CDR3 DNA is TGCAGTGCTAGAGTGGGTAGGACCTACACTGAAGCTTTCTTT.

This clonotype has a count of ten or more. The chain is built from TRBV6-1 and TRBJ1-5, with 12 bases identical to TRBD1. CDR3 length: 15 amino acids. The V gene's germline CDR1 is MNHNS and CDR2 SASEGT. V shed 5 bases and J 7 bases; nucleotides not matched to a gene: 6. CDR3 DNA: TGTGCCAGCAGTACCGGGACAGGGGGCGGACAGCCCCAGCATTTT. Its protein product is CASSTGTGGGQPQHF.

CDR3 residues: CSARQLAGRETQYF. The DNA of the CDR3 is TGCAGTGCAAGACAACTAGCGGGCCGAGAGACCCAGTACTTC. The chain recombines TRBV20-1 with TRBJ2-5; TRBD2 agrees at 9 bases. The CDR3 is 14 amino acids. With 6 bases clipped from V and 4 bases from J, the junction kept 9 bases outside the gene matches. The germline CDR1 and CDR2 sequences are DFQATT and SNEGSKA (reference sequence).

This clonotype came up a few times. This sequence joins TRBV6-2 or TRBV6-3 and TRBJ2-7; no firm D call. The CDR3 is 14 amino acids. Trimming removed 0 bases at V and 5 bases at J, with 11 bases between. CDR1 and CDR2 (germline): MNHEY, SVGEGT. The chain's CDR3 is CASSYSNPGNEQYF. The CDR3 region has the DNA TGTGCCAGCAGTTACTCGAATCCTGGGAACGAGCAGTACTTC.

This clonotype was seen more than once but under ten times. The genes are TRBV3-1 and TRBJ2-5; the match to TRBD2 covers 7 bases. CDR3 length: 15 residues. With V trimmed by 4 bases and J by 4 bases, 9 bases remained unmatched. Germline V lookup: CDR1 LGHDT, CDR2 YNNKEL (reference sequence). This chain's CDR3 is CASSRPGLMGETQYF. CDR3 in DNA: TGTGCCAGCAGCCGACCGGGACTAATGGGAGAGACCCAGTACTTC.

The CDR3 coding sequence is TGCGCCAGCAGCTTCGGCAGGGATGGAGGCGAGCAGTACTTC. Translation: CASSFGRDGGEQYF. The rearrangement uses TRBV5-1 and TRBJ2-7, with D perhaps given as TRBD1 or TRBD2 (5 bases each). The CDR3 has 14 residues. Germline CDR1 reads SGHRS; CDR2 reads YFSETQ. V lost 2 bases and J 6 bases, leaving 15 bases between the germline ends.

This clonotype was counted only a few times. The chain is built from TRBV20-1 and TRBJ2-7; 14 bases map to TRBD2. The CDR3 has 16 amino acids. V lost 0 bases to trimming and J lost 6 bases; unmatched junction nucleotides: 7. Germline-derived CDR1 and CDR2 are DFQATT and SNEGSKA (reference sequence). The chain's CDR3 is CSARDIRTSGRFEQYF. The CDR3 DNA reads TGCAGTGCTAGAGATATCAGGACTAGCGGGAGGTTCGAGCAGTACTTC.

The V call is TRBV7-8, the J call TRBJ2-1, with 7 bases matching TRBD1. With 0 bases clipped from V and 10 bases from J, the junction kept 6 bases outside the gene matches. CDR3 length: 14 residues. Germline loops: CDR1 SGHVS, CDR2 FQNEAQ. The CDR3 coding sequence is TGTGCCAGCAGCTTAGCGCGGCTAGGGGGCGAGCAGTTCTTC. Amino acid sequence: CASSLARLGGEQFF. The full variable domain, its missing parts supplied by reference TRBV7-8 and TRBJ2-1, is GAGVSQSPRYKVAKRGQDVALRCDPISGHVSLFWYQQALGQGPEFLTYFQNEAQLDKSGLPSDRFFAERPEGSVSTLKIQRTQQEDSAVYLCASSLARLGGEQFFGPGTRLTVL.